The 16 T cell receptor beta chains below come from one sample, sequenced in a study of glioma-infiltrating T cells after dendritic cell vaccination. Some clones are missing from TCRdb's copy, which holds only in-frame ones; the method was immunoSEQ multiplex PCR. The sample consists of about 73,000 clones, about four fifths of them appearing once. The source was blood, collected before dendritic cell vaccination. These receptors were taken from a human donor with glioblastoma.

The chain carries TRBV6-5 and TRBJ1-1; 8 bases are a match to TRBD1. CDR1 and CDR2 from the germline V gene are MNHEY and SVGAGI. The CDR3 is made up of 15 amino acids. V lost 5 bases to trimming and J lost 5 bases; unmatched junction nucleotides: 10. In DNA, the CDR3 is TGTGCCAGCAGTCTCTCCGGACAGGGTCGGACTGAAGCTTTCTTT. Translated: CASSLSGQGRTEAFF.

The chain carries TRBV6-4 and TRBJ2-7, with D possibly TRBD2 on 5 matching bases. CDR1 and CDR2 from the germline V gene are MRHNA and SNTAGT. Trimming removed 5 bases at V and 0 bases at J, with 11 bases between. The CDR3 length is 14 residues. The CDR3 sequence: CASSSSESSYEQYF. Here the CDR3 DNA reads TGTGCCAGCAGTAGTAGCGAGAGCTCCTACGAGCAGTACTTC.

The chain is built from TRBV29-1 and TRBJ1-2, with a weak D call TRBD1 (5 bases). The germline V gene has CDR1 SQVTM and CDR2 ANQGSEA. V shed 5 bases and J shed 7 bases, with 11 bases lying between them. The CDR3 is made up of 11 amino acids. CDR3 region: CSVYQGGGYTF. As DNA, the CDR3 is TGCAGCGTTTATCAGGGAGGTGGCTACACCTTC.

This chain links TRBV15 with TRBJ2-2; the D is unclear. Germline CDR1 LNHNV, CDR2 YYDKDF (reference sequence). The germline V and J ends were trimmed by 0 bases and 8 bases, with 10 bases remaining between them. The CDR3 has 14 residues. The CDR3 nucleotides read TGTGCCACCAGCAGAGATTCAGGTGGGGGGGAGCTGTTTTTT. This codes for CATSRDSGGGELFF.

A remark on this clone: A junction boundary mismatches the germline segment, possibly from a read error. This chain connects TRBV10-2 to TRBJ1-1; 10 bases agree with TRBD1. CDR1 and CDR2 (germline): WSHSY, SAAADI. The length of the CDR3 is 18 residues. CDR3 sequence (DNA): TGCGCCAGCAGTGAGAGGGTGACAGGGGGCTTGATTATCTCTGAAGTTTTCTTT. This codes for CASSERVTGGLIISEVFF.

V and J are TRBV9 and TRBJ2-5; D is possibly TRBD1 (5 bases). V lost 0 bases to trimming and J lost 5 bases, with 17 bases between them. Germline values: CDR1 SGDLS, CDR2 YYNGEE. The CDR3 loop spans 16 amino acids. CDR3 nucleotides: TGTGCCAGCAGCGTAGGGGCTCAGGGTATGCGGGAGACCCAGTACTTC. It yields the protein CASSVGAQGMRETQYF.

The chain employs TRBV6-5 and TRBJ1-1, with 7 bases matching TRBD1. The V segment lost 6 bases and the J segment 4 bases; nucleotides outside the gene matches: 5. CDR3 size: 13 residues. Germline V gene lookup returns CDR1 MNHEY and CDR2 SVGAGI. In DNA, the CDR3 is TGTGCCAGCAGCCTACAGGGGACCACTGAAGCTTTCTTT. Encoded protein: CASSLQGTTEAFF.

Sample share makes this clone medium-sized. The J gene is TRBJ2-2, the V gene TRBV29-1; 7 nucleotides match TRBD2. V dropped 6 bases and J dropped 7; count of bases not matched to a gene: 8. CDR3 length: 13 residues. Germline V CDR1 and CDR2: SQVTM, ANQGSEA. CDR3 in amino acids: CSVGGETRGELFF. The CDR3 DNA follows: TGCAGCGTGGGGGGGGAGACCCGCGGGGAGCTGTTTTTT.

This clone was counted a few times. This chain connects TRBV5-4 to TRBJ1-1; possible D gene TRBD1, 5 bases. Trimming pared 1 base from V and 4 bases from J, leaving 20 bases between. CDR3 length: 17 residues. Germline V lookup: CDR1 SGHNT, CDR2 YYREEE (reference sequence). CDR3 coding DNA: TGTGCCAGCAGCTTGTACGGACGGGGACTATCCAGCACTGAAGCTTTCTTT. Protein: CASSLYGRGLSSTEAFF.

CDR3 protein: CASSPAGNEKLFF. CDR3 bases: TGTGCCAGCTCACCAGCCGGGAATGAAAAACTGTTTTTT. V usage is TRBV18 and J usage is TRBJ1-4; D is unresolved. The germline V gene encodes CDR1 KGHSH and CDR2 LQKENI. The ends were cut back, 2 bases at V and 5 bases at J, with 6 bases in the middle. The CDR3 is made up of 13 amino acids. Together with reference TRBV18 and TRBJ1-4, the CDR3 gives the full variable domain: NAGVMQNPRHLVRRRGQEARLRCSPMKGHSHVYWYRQLPEEGLKFMVYLQKENIIDESGMPKERFSAEFPKEGPSILRIQQVVRGDSAAYFCASSPAGNEKLFFGSGTQLSVL.

The chain joins TRBV28 to TRBJ1-5; D perhaps matches TRBD1 (6 bases). V was shortened by 5 bases and J by 1 base, with 15 bases between the two germline ends. CDR1 and CDR2 from the germline V gene are MDHEN and SYDVKM. The CDR3 extends over 16 amino acids. CDR3 protein: CASSPSDRISNQPQHF. The CDR3 DNA sequence: TGTGCCAGCAGTCCATCTGACAGGATCAGCAATCAGCCCCAGCATTTT.

The rearrangement uses TRBV9 and TRBJ2-7; a weak D match, TRBD2 (5 bases). Germline V CDR1 and CDR2: SGDLS, YYNGEE. This CDR3 is 13 amino acids long. With 1 base removed from V and 6 bases from J, the gap between germline ends came to 11 bases. The CDR3 bases are TGTGCCAGCAGCGTATCCCCGGGGTCCGAGCAGTACGTC. It specifies CASSVSPGSEQYV.

This clone has only a few counts. The chain has TRBV6-5 and TRBJ1-3; possible D gene TRBD1, 6 bases. Germline V gives CDR1 MNHEY, CDR2 SVGAGI. V lost 4 bases to trimming and J lost 7 bases, with 8 bases between them. The CDR3 loop spans 12 amino acids. The CDR3 region has the DNA TGTGCCAGCAGTTCCAGGGGCAACACCATATATTTT. Translation gives CASSSRGNTIYF.

This clone was seen only once. The same CDR3 also results from other DNA sequences found in this sample. The chain joins TRBV5-1 to TRBJ2-7, with D maybe TRBD1 (6 bases). There are 15 residues in the CDR3. Trimming stripped 4 bases from V and 4 bases from J, with 18 bases between. Looked up from germline, CDR1 is SGHRS and CDR2 is YFSETQ. Here the CDR3 reads CASSPTGGLGYEQYF. The CDR3 DNA is TGCGCCAGCAGCCCGACAGGAGGCTTGGGTTACGAGCAGTACTTC.

The V and J genes are TRBV18 and TRBJ2-2; maybe TRBD1 (5 bases). Germline-derived CDR1 and CDR2 are KGHSH and LQKENI. V was clipped by 0 bases and J by 3 bases, with 8 bases between them. The CDR3 length is 15 residues. In DNA form, the CDR3 reads TGTGCCAGCTCACCACCGGAAGGGGACACCGGGGAGCTGTTTTTT. Encoded protein: CASSPPEGDTGELFF.

The gene calls are TRBV5-4 and TRBJ2-3; 7 nucleotides agree with TRBD2. CDR1 and CDR2 (germline): SGHNT, YYREEE (reference sequence). The CDR3 spans 15 residues. V trimming: 4 bases; J trimming: 0 bases; junction bases outside the gene matches: 5. This chain's CDR3 is CASSPGTTSTDTQYF. The CDR3 region has the DNA TGTGCCAGCAGCCCCGGGACTACTAGCACAGATACGCAGTATTTT.